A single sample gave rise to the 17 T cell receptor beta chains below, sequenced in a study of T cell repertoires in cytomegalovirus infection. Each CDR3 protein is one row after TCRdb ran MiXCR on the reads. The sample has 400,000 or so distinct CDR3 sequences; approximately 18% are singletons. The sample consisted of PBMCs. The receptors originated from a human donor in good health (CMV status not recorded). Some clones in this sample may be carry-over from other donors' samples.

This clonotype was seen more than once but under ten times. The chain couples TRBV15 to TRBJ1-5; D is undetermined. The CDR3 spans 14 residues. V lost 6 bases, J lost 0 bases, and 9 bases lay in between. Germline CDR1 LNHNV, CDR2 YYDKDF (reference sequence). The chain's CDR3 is CATSLGYSNQPQHF. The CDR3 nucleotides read TGTGCCACCAGTCTGGGTTATAGCAATCAGCCCCAGCATTTT.

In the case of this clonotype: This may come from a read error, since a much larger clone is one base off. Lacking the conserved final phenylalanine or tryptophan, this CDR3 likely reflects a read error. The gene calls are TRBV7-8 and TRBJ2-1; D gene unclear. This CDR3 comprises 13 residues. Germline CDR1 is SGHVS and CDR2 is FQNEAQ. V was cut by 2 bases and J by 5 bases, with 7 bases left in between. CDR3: CASSLRLNNEQFC. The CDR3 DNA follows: TGTGCCAGCAGCTTACGACTCAACAATGAGCAGTTCTGC.

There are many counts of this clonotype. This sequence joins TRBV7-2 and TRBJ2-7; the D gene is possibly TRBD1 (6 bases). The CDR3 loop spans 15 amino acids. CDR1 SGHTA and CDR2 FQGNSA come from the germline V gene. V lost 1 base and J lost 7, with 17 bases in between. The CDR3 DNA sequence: TGTGCCAGCAGCTTAGTTGACAGGTCCGAGTTGGAGCAGTACTTC. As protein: CASSLVDRSELEQYF.

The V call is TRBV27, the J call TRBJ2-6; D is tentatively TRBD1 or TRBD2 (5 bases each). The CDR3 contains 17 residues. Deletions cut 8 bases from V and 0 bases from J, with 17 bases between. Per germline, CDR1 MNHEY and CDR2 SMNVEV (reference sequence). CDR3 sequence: CASQPGTVSSGANVLTF. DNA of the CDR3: TGTGCCAGCCAACCCGGGACGGTAAGCTCTGGGGCCAACGTCCTGACTTTC.

CDR3 DNA sequence: TGCAGTGCTAGAGATTTTCGGACAGGGGATCGCACTGAAGCTTTCTTT. As protein: CSARDFRTGDRTEAFF. The chain combines TRBV20-1 with TRBJ1-1; the match to TRBD1 covers 9 bases. This CDR3 contains 16 residues. The ends lost 0 bases at V and 4 bases at J; junction bases unmatched: 9. The V gene's germline CDR1 is DFQATT and CDR2 SNEGSKA (reference sequence).

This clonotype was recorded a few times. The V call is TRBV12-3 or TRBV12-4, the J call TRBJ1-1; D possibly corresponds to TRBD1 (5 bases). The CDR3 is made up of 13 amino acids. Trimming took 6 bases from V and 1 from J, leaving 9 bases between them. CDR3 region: CASRSGTNTEAFF. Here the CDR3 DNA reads TGTGCCAGCAGATCCGGGACGAACACTGAAGCTTTCTTT.

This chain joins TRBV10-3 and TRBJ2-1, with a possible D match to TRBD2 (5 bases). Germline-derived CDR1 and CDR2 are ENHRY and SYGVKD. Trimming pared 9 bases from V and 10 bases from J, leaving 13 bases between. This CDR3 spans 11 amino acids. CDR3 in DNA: TGTGCCATACGGGGAGAGCAGGAGCAGTTCTTC. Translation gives CAIRGEQEQFF.

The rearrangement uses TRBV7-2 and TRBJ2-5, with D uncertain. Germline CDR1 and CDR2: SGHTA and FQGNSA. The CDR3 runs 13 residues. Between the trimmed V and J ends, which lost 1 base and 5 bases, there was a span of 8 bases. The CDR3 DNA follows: TGTGCCAGCAGCTTAGGGCTATCGGAGACCCAGTACTTC. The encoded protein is CASSLGLSETQYF.

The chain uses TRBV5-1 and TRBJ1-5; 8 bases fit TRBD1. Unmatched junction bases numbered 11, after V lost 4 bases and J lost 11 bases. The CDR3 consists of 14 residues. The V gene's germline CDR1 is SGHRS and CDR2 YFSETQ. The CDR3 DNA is TGCGCCAGCAGCCCAGGACAGGGAATCCCAGCCCAGCATTTT. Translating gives CASSPGQGIPAQHF.

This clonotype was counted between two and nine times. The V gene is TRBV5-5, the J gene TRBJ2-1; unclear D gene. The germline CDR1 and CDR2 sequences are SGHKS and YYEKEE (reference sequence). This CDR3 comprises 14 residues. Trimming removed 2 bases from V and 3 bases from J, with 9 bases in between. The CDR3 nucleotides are TGTGCCAGCAGCTTCGATCAGGACTACAATGAGCAGTTCTTC. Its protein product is CASSFDQDYNEQFF.

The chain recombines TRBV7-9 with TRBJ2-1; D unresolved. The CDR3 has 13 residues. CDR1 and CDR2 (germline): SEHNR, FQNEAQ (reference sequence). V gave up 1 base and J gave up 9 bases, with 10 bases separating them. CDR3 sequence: CASSLVSDGEQFF. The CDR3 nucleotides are TGTGCCAGCAGCTTAGTGTCAGACGGTGAGCAGTTCTTC.

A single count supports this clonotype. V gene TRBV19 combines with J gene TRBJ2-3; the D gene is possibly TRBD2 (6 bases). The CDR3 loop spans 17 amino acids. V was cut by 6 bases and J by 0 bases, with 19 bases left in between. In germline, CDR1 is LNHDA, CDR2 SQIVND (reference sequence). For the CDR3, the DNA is TGTGCCAGTAGCCCCCTATGGGAGGTCGGGAGCACAGATACGCAGTATTTT. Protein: CASSPLWEVGSTDTQYF.

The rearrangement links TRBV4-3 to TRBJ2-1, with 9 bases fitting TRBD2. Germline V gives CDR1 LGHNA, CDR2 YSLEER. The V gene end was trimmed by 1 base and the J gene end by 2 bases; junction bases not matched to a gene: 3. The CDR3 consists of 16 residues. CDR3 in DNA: TGCGCCAGCAGCCAAGGTGGCGGGAGGGCCTACAATGAGCAGTTCTTC. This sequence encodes CASSQGGGRAYNEQFF.

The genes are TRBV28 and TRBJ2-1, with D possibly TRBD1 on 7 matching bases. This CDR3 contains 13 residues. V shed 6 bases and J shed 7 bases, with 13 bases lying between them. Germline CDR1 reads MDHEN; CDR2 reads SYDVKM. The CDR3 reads CASRFSGGNEQFF. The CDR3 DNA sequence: TGTGCCAGCAGATTTTCAGGGGGGAATGAGCAGTTCTTC. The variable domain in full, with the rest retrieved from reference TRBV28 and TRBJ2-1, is DVKVTQSSRYLVKRTGEKVFLECVQDMDHENMFWYRQDPGLGLRLIYFSYDVKMKEKGDIPEGYSVSREKKERFSLILESASTNQTSMYLCASRFSGGNEQFFGPGTRLTVL.

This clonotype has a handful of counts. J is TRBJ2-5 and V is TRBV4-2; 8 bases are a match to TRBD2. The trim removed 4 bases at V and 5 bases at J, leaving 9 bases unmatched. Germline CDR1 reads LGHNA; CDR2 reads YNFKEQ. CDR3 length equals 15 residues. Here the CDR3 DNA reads TGTGCCAGCAGCCCGGGGGGGTCGGTTGGTGAGACCCAGTACTTC. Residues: CASSPGGSVGETQYF.

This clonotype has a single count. The CDR3: CASSRLDSSGDYNEQFF. CDR3 coding DNA: TGCGCCAGCAGCCGGTTGGACTCTAGCGGAGACTACAATGAGCAGTTCTTC. This sequence joins TRBV5-1 and TRBJ2-1; 7 nucleotides match TRBD2. Germline assignment: CDR1 SGHRS and CDR2 YFSETQ. Trimming at V came to 4 bases and at J to 3 bases, leaving 13 bases not matched to a gene. CDR3 length: 17 amino acids.

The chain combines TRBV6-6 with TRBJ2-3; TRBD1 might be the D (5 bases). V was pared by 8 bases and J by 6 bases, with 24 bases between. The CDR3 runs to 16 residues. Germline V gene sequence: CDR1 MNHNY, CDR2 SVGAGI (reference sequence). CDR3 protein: CASDRGPGAALDTQYF. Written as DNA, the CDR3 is TGTGCCAGCGATAGGGGCCCGGGCGCCGCGCTGGATACGCAGTATTTT.